This TCR beta chain was found in a study of cytomegalovirus exposure and HLA in healthy donors. Study-level findings and limits: Later, TCR association rates were found to vary by HLA locus, highest for DRB1 and lowest for HLA-C. In a later analysis, at a false discovery rate of 0.05, roughly 17,000 TCR beta sequences matched HLA alleles.

As concerns this clone: As yet, its antigen is unknown.

With 0 bases clipped from V and 7 bases from J, the junction kept 7 bases outside the gene matches. There are 16 residues in the CDR3. Looked up from germline, CDR1 is SGHRS and CDR2 is YFSETQ. Both 60 Vbeta primers and 13 Jbeta primers went into the PCR. Assay: immunoSEQ multiplex PCR; the TCRdb copy retains only in-frame clones and omits some. The sample holds about 120,000 clones, around two thirds seen once. The chain recombines TRBV5-1 with TRBJ2-2; 9 bases fit TRBD2. The sample comprised PBMCs. The TCR sequence derives from a human donor in good health. CDR3 residues: CASSLDHGGRDGELFF. The CDR3 coding sequence is TGCGCCAGCAGCTTGGATCACGGCGGGAGGGACGGGGAGCTGTTTTTT.